These 6 T cell receptor beta chains were sequenced from one sample in a study of glioma-infiltrating T cells after dendritic cell vaccination. Sequenced by immunoSEQ multiplex PCR; TCRdb stores in-frame clones only, minus some. Here the sample spans under 100,000 clones, over 75% being singletons. The specimen comprised blood, sampled before dendritic cell vaccination. All receptors come from a human donor with glioblastoma.

This clone was recorded once. The chain uses TRBV7-2 and TRBJ1-5; TRBD1 matches at 9 bases. This CDR3 region has 14 residues. The germline CDR1 and CDR2 sequences are SGHTA and FQGNSA. Trimming cost V 6 bases and J 3 bases; bases outside gene matches: 3. The CDR3 spells CASSRDRANQPQHF. The CDR3 DNA follows: TGTGCCAGCAGTAGGGACAGGGCCAATCAGCCCCAGCATTTT.

The rearrangement joins TRBV27 to TRBJ2-1; possibly TRBD1 for D (8 bases). This CDR3 has 18 residues. Germline values: CDR1 MNHEY, CDR2 SMNVEV (reference sequence). Trimming took off 1 base at V and 0 bases at J, with 16 bases between the two ends. The CDR3 nucleotides are TGTGCCAGCAGTTTATACAGGGGGGGCTCGAGCTCCTACAATGAGCAGTTCTTC. As protein: CASSLYRGGSSSYNEQFF.

The rearrangement uses TRBV11-2 and TRBJ2-7; 9 positions agree with TRBD2. The CDR3 runs to 15 residues. V lost 2 bases and J lost 2; bases outside the gene matches: 4. Germline-derived CDR1 and CDR2 are SGHAT and FQNNGV. CDR3 protein: CASSLSLAGPYEQYF. The CDR3 DNA follows: TGTGCCAGCAGCTTAAGTCTAGCGGGGCCCTACGAGCAGTACTTC.

The gene calls are TRBV19 and TRBJ1-3; D ambiguous. There are 14 residues in the CDR3. Germline CDR1 LNHDA, CDR2 SQIVND (reference sequence). The V end was cut by 9 bases, the J end by 0 bases, with 12 bases between. The CDR3 sequence: CASTRPISGNTIYF. The CDR3 DNA reads TGTGCCAGCACCAGGCCAATCTCTGGAAACACCATATATTTT.

The chain joins TRBV5-4 to TRBJ1-3, with a possible D match to TRBD1 (5 bases). Trimming stripped 6 bases from V and 2 bases from J, with 15 bases between. CDR1 is SGHNT, CDR2 YYREEE, per germline (reference sequence). This CDR3 spans 15 amino acids. The chain's CDR3 is CASTLAGVTGNTIYF. CDR3 in DNA: TGTGCCAGCACCTTAGCGGGGGTGACTGGAAACACCATATATTTT.

The V and J genes are TRBV6-1 and TRBJ1-2; a weak D match, TRBD1 (5 bases). The V end lost 7 bases, the J end lost 4 bases, and 19 bases lay between the germline ends. Germline V gene lookup returns CDR1 MNHNS and CDR2 SASEGT. The CDR3 totals 15 residues. CDR3 loop: CASTGDPLSPYGYTF. The CDR3 nucleotides are TGTGCCAGCACGGGGGACCCACTCAGTCCCTATGGCTACACCTTC.